The T cell receptor (beta chain) under discussion was sequenced for a study of cytomegalovirus exposure and HLA in healthy donors. Study results and limitations: In a later analysis, a genetic analysis reported fewer productive-TCR N-insertions in an Asian-associated ancestry cluster than the cohort average. An apparent linkage of common viral pathogens to several of the most significant clusters emerged in a later analysis. Among the sequence variants, a highly shared cluster was likely an artifact of sequencing.

About this clone: Its target is unknown.

PCR employed 60 Vbeta and 13 Jbeta primers. The table came from immunoSEQ multiplex PCR; TCRdb's copy has only in-frame clones and leaves some out. The sample includes 100,000 to 150,000 clones, about 79% seen only once; the top ten take approximately 3.1%. V trimming: 4 bases; J trimming: 11 bases; junction bases outside the gene matches: 12. The CDR3 is 14 amino acids. Per germline, CDR1 SGHDT and CDR2 YYEEEE. Healthy bone marrow donors made up the donor group. Source material: PBMCs. The rearrangement joins TRBV5-6 to TRBJ1-1, with TRBD1 matching 9 bases. The TCR sequence derives from a woman younger than 35 in good health and CMV-seropositive. CDR3 sequence: CASSDGGGTGQAFF. For the CDR3, the DNA is TGTGCCAGCAGCGACGGGGGGGGGACAGGGCAGGCTTTCTTT.